A selection of T cell receptor beta chains follows, all from one sample in a study of cytomegalovirus exposure and HLA in healthy donors. Method: immunoSEQ multiplex PCR; TCRdb's copy keeps in-frame clones and lacks some. The sample includes more than 95,000 clones, just under 75% of them seen just once. The sequenced sample consisted of PBMCs. The receptor source for this set is a man aged 55 to 70 in good health and CMV-seropositive. CDR3s include the opening cysteine and the closing phenylalanine or tryptophan. Each record gives: J gene, V gene, D gene, clone size, CDR3 DNA, CDR3 protein. A D gene is named only where the DNA matches it firmly. Size is omitted from some rows. Given values are once, few, many or a class for expanded clones.

TRBJ1-5 | TRBV6-1 | TRBD1 | NA | TGTGCCAGCAGTGAAGAGTGGGACAGGTCCAGGAGGAAGCCCCAGCATTTT | CASSEEWDRSRRKPQHF
TRBJ2-2 | TRBV2 | TRBD1 | NA | TGTGCCAGCACCCAACAGGGGGTCGACACCGGGGAGCTGTTTTTT | CASTQQGVDTGELFF
TRBJ2-3 | TRBV9 | TRBD2 | NA | TGTGCCAGCAGCCCGTGGGAAGCGGGGGGCACAGATACGCAGTATTTT | CASSPWEAGGTDTQYF
TRBJ1-4 | TRBV28 | TRBD1 | few | TGTGCCAGCACCTTGACAGGGGGGGATGAAAAACTGTTTTTT | CASTLTGGDEKLFF
TRBJ1-1 | TRBV30 | TRBD1 | NA | TGTGCCTGTCAACAGGGGATGAACACTGAAGCTTTCTTT | CACQQGMNTEAFF
TRBJ1-5 | TRBV4-1 | TRBD1 | NA | TGCGCCAGCAGCCATCCTAGGACAGGGTCATATAGCAATCAGCCCCAGCATTTT | CASSHPRTGSYSNQPQHF
TRBJ2-2 | TRBV11-3 | NA | NA | TGTGCCAGCAGCTTAGACAGGGCCGGGGAGCTGTTTTTT | CASSLDRAGELFF
TRBJ2-7 | TRBV15 | NA | NA | TGTGCCACCAGCAGACCTGGTCCCGGGAACTACGAGCAGTACTTC | CATSRPGPGNYEQYF
TRBJ1-2 | TRBV2 | NA | NA | TGTGCCAGCAGTGAAGTAGGTGGGGGGATTGGCTACACCTTC | CASSEVGGGIGYTF
TRBJ2-1 | TRBV6-5 | NA | NA | TGTGCCAGCAGGGGGCTCGGATACAATGAGCAGTTCTTC | CASRGLGYNEQFF
TRBJ1-2 | TRBV6-6 | NA | NA | TGTGCCGTACAGAGTATTAGCGGCTATGGCTACACCTTC | CAVQSISGYGYTF
TRBJ2-7 | TRBV28 | TRBD1 | NA | TGTGCCAGCAGTTCCAGGGGGCAGGGGCAGTACTTC | CASSSRGQGQYF
TRBJ2-6 | TRBV27 | TRBD1 | NA | TGTGCCAGCAGTTTATGGGACAGGGAGTCTGGGGCCAACGTCCTGACTTTC | CASSLWDRESGANVLTF
TRBJ2-7 | TRBV6-1 | NA | NA | TGTGCCAGCAGTCCCCGAGGGATCACCTACGAGCAGTACTTC | CASSPRGITYEQYF
TRBJ2-5 | TRBV2 | TRBD2 | NA | TGTGCCAGTAAGAAGCGGGGGACGCAGGAAGAGACCCAGTACTTC | CASKKRGTQEETQYF
TRBJ2-7 | TRBV5-1 | NA | NA | TGCGCCAGCAGCTTGGCTGGGGCCGGTCCGTACGAGCAGTACTTC | CASSLAGAGPYEQYF
TRBJ1-4 | TRBV28 | NA | NA | TGTGCCAGCAGAAGCACCGGAACCGGGACTCTTAATGAAAAACTGTTTTTT | CASRSTGTGTLNEKLFF
TRBJ2-2 | TRBV30 | NA | NA | TGTGCCTGGGGGCCCTTGGTAGACACCGGGGAGCTGTTTTTT | CAWGPLVDTGELFF
TRBJ2-3 | TRBV7-9 | NA | NA | TGTGCCAGCAGCTTGCAGGTGGGCACAGATACGCAGTATTTT | CASSLQVGTDTQYF
TRBJ2-3 | TRBV5-1 | TRBD2 | NA | TGCGCCAGCAGCTTTAGCGGGGTTAGCACAGATACGCAGTATTTT | CASSFSGVSTDTQYF
TRBJ2-3 | TRBV5-1 | NA | NA | TGCGCCAGCAGCTTGGCACAGGGACCAGATACGCAGTATTTT | CASSLAQGPDTQYF
TRBJ1-5 | TRBV9 | NA | once | TGTGCCAGCAGCACACAGGGTGCCGATCAGCCCCAGCATTTT | CASSTQGADQPQHF
TRBJ2-5 | TRBV19 | TRBD2 | NA | TGTGCCAGTCGCCGGACTAGCGGGGGACAAGAGACCCAGTACTTC | CASRRTSGGQETQYF
TRBJ2-7 | TRBV7-8 | NA | NA | TGTGCCAGCAGCTTAGTCGGGCAGGGTAGCGAGCAGTACTTC | CASSLVGQGSEQYF
TRBJ2-3 | TRBV4-1 | TRBD1 | NA | TGCGCCAGCAGCCAGGGACAGGGCCCACAAGATACGCAGTATTTT | CASSQGQGPQDTQYF
TRBJ1-6 | TRBV14 | NA | NA | TGTGCCAGCAGCCCCCTGGACAGCCTCTATAATTCACCCCTCCACTTT | CASSPLDSLYNSPLHF
TRBJ2-2 | TRBV29-1 | TRBD2 | once | TGCAGCGTTCTACGCGGGGGATACGCCGGGGAGCTGTTTTTT | CSVLRGGYAGELFF
TRBJ2-7 | TRBV1 | NA | NA | TGCACCAGCAGCCAAGGCTTTAAGAGTCGAGTCACCTACGAGCAGTACTTC | CTSSQGFKSRVTYEQYF
TRBJ2-7 | TRBV19 | NA | NA | TGTGCCAGTAGTCCGCAGGGGAGCTCCTACGAGCAGTACTTC | CASSPQGSSYEQYF
TRBJ1-6 | TRBV27 | NA | NA | TGTGCCAGCAGTCCGAGACAGCTATATAATTCACCCCTCCACTTT | CASSPRQLYNSPLHF
TRBJ1-1 | TRBV28 | NA | NA | TGTGCCAGCAGTTTACCGGGGTTCGACACTGAAGCTTTCTTT | CASSLPGFDTEAFF
TRBJ2-1 | TRBV4-1 | TRBD2 | once | TGCGCCAGCAGCCAAGTCGCTAGCGGGGGCCATGAGCAGTTCTTC | CASSQVASGGHEQFF
TRBJ2-3 | TRBV19 | NA | NA | TGTGCCAGTACCTCTTTGAGTACCACAGATACGCAGTATTTT | CASTSLSTTDTQYF
TRBJ1-2 | TRBV28 | NA | NA | TGTGCCAGCAACAACCCAAATGCGGGTGGCTACACCTTC | CASNNPNAGGYTF
TRBJ2-2 | TRBV28 | NA | few | TGTGCCAGCAGTTTAGAGGGTACCGGGGAGCTGTTTTTT | CASSLEGTGELFF
TRBJ1-2 | TRBV30 | NA | once | TGTGCCTGGAGTCGGGTCTATGGCTACACCTTC | CAWSRVYGYTF
TRBJ1-5 | TRBV9 | TRBD1 | NA | TGTGCCAGCAGCGAAGTACAGGGGGAAGGGCCCCAGCATTTT | CASSEVQGEGPQHF
TRBJ1-4 | TRBV30 | NA | NA | TGTGCCTGGAGTATTGGGAGAAAACTGTTTTTT | CAWSIGRKLFF
TRBJ2-3 | TRBV13 | NA | NA | TGTGCCAGCAGCTTAGGCCAGGGAACAGATACGCAGTATTTT | CASSLGQGTDTQYF
TRBJ2-3 | TRBV7-2 | NA | few | TGTGCCAGCAGCTTACTTCTGGATACGCAGTATTTT | CASSLLLDTQYF
TRBJ2-7 | TRBV2 | TRBD1 | NA | TGTGCCAGCAGACCCGGACAGGGATCCACCGAGCAGTACTTC | CASRPGQGSTEQYF
TRBJ2-1 | TRBV5-1 | TRBD1 | once | TGCGCCAGCAGCACTCCCCAGACAGGGGATAGTGAGCAGTTCTTC | CASSTPQTGDSEQFF
TRBJ2-1 | TRBV5-1 | TRBD2 | NA | TGCGCCAGCAGCTTGGCTAGCGGGGACAATGAGCAGTTCTTC | CASSLASGDNEQFF
TRBJ2-5 | TRBV7-9 | TRBD2 | NA | TGTGCCAGCAGCCCAGGACTATCGGGGGGGCGCCAAGAGACCCAGTACTTC | CASSPGLSGGRQETQYF
TRBJ2-2 | TRBV27 | NA | few | NA | CASSFGAGELFF
TRBJ2-2 | TRBV7-6 | TRBD2 | NA | TGTGCCAGCAGCTCTCGGACTAGCGGGGCTCTTGCCGGGGAGCTGTTTTTT | CASSSRTSGALAGELFF
TRBJ2-1 | TRBV6-4 | TRBD1 | once | TGTGCCAGCAGTCAGGACAGGGGTCCGTGGAATGAGCAGTTCTTC | CASSQDRGPWNEQFF
TRBJ2-2 | TRBV2 | NA | NA | TGTGCCAGCAAGGGGTTCGCGAACACCGGGGAGCTGTTTTTT | CASKGFANTGELFF
TRBJ1-4 | TRBV6-5 | TRBD1 | NA | TGTGCCAGCAGTACCGGGACAGGGTATGAAAAACTGTTTTTT | CASSTGTGYEKLFF
TRBJ2-7 | TRBV2 | NA | NA | TGTGCCAGCAGTGACGACTCCGTTCCGGGTCGCGAGCAGTACTTC | CASSDDSVPGREQYF
TRBJ2-1 | TRBV9 | TRBD1 | NA | TGTGCCAGCAGCGTAGCTACAGGGGGCTCCTACAATGAGCAGTTCTTC | CASSVATGGSYNEQFF
TRBJ1-2 | TRBV29-1 | NA | NA | TGCAGCGGCCAACAGGGCACTGGCTACACCTTC | CSGQQGTGYTF
TRBJ1-2 | TRBV6-1 | NA | NA | TGTGCCAGCAGCTGGACTGATACTAACTATGGCTACACCTTC | CASSWTDTNYGYTF
TRBJ1-1 | TRBV5-1 | TRBD1 | NA | TGCGCCAGCAGCTCCTTGACAGGGTTCACTGAAGCTTTCTTT | CASSSLTGFTEAFF
TRBJ1-2 | TRBV25-1 | NA | NA | TGTGCCAGCAGTGAACCTACAGGGCAGGGCTACACCTTC | CASSEPTGQGYTF
TRBJ1-5 | TRBV29-1 | NA | few | TGCAGCGTTGGGGGGGGTTTTAATCAGCCCCAGCATTTT | CSVGGGFNQPQHF
TRBJ1-5 | TRBV30 | NA | few | TGTGCCTGGAGCGCCAGGACTGTCCGAGGGCCCCAGCATTTT | CAWSARTVRGPQHF
TRBJ1-2 | TRBV7-9 | TRBD1 | NA | TGTGCCAGCAGCCTTCTACAGGGGATGGGCTACACCTTC | CASSLLQGMGYTF
TRBJ1-2 | TRBV5-1 | TRBD1 | NA | TGCGCCAGCAGCCCGCAGGGGGGAAATGGCTACACCTTC | CASSPQGGNGYTF